Following are 22 T cell receptor beta chains from one sample sequenced in a study of Ad26.COV2.S vaccination and SARS-CoV-2 variants. The data were produced by immunoSEQ multiplex PCR, yet TCRdb's version contains in-frame clones alone and is incomplete. The repertoire holds roughly 180,000 clones, with 70% to 90% as singletons. This material consisted of peripheral blood, taken after recovery from COVID-19. Receptor source: a human donor who had recovered from COVID-19.

The V gene is TRBV7-9, the J gene TRBJ2-7; 10 nucleotides align to TRBD1. The V and J ends lost 5 bases and 6 bases, in that order; junction bases with no gene match: 4. CDR1 and CDR2 from the germline V gene are SEHNR and FQNEAQ (reference sequence). The CDR3 is 13 residues long. CDR3 nucleotides: TGTGCCAGCAGCCCGACAGGGGGCGGCGAGCAGTACTTC. It is translated as CASSPTGGGEQYF.

The rearrangement uses TRBV5-6 and TRBJ1-3; the D is unclear. The CDR3 covers 15 residues. V was pared by 4 bases and J by 0 bases, with 11 bases between. CDR1 is SGHDT, CDR2 YYEEEE, per germline. CDR3 sequence: CASSPDGNSGNTIYF. Here the CDR3 DNA reads TGTGCCAGCAGCCCCGACGGAAACTCTGGAAACACCATATATTTT.

The genes are TRBV3-1 (or the pseudogene TRBV3-2) and TRBJ1-2; 7 bases match TRBD1. J lost 5 bases, V lost 0 bases, and 6 bases had no gene match. The CDR3 sequence is 15 residues long. Germline CDR1 and CDR2: LGHDT and YNNKEL (reference sequence). The DNA for the CDR3 is TGTGCCAGCAGCCAAGACGCCGGGACAGCGTATGGCTACACCTTC. It yields the protein CASSQDAGTAYGYTF.

The chain couples TRBV19 to TRBJ2-2; 7 bases map to TRBD1. Unmatched junction bases numbered 14, after V lost 5 bases and J lost 5 bases. There are 17 residues in the CDR3. Germline V CDR1 and CDR2: LNHDA, SQIVND (reference sequence). CDR3 sequence: CASSSDRASLGTGELFF. CDR3 bases: TGTGCCAGTAGTTCAGACAGGGCGTCCTTGGGAACCGGGGAGCTGTTTTTT.

V is TRBV7-2 and J is TRBJ2-1; 14 nucleotides match TRBD2. Trimming cost V 5 bases and J 10 bases; bases outside gene matches: 7. The CDR3 sequence is 15 residues long. Germline-derived CDR1 and CDR2 are SGHTA and FQGNSA. The CDR3 bases are TGTGCCAGCAGCCCAGGACTAGCGGGAGGCGAAGAGCAGTTCTTC. This encodes CASSPGLAGGEEQFF.

The CDR3 DNA follows: TGTGCCAGTATAAGTTCAGGGGGCTCCTACAATGAGCAGTTCTTC. Amino acid sequence: CASISSGGSYNEQFF. V is TRBV19 and J is TRBJ2-1; 7 bases are a match to TRBD1. The CDR3 totals 15 residues. CDR1 LNHDA and CDR2 SQIVND come from the germline V gene (reference sequence). Losses at the gene ends were 7 bases for V and 0 bases for J; bases not matched to a gene: 6.

The chain is built from TRBV5-1 and TRBJ2-3; 7 nucleotides agree with TRBD2. Germline CDR1 reads SGHRS; CDR2 reads YFSETQ. This CDR3 region has 15 residues. V trimming: 2 bases; J trimming: 4 bases; junction bases outside the gene matches: 7. Written as DNA, the CDR3 is TGCGCCAGCAGCTTCAGCGGGGATCCCCCAGATACGCAGTATTTT. Protein: CASSFSGDPPDTQYF.

This clone was counted a few times. The chain recombines TRBV2 with TRBJ1-2, with D possibly TRBD1 on 6 matching bases. V was clipped by 7 bases and J by 3 bases, with 15 bases between them. Germline loops: CDR1 SNHLY, CDR2 FYNNEI. This CDR3 spans 14 amino acids. The DNA of the CDR3 is TGTGCCAGCACTACAGGGCCCACTTACTATGGCTACACCTTC. Its protein is CASTTGPTYYGYTF. The variable domain in full, completed from reference TRBV2 and TRBJ1-2, reads EPEVTQTPSHQVTQMGQEVILRCVPISNHLYFYWYRQILGQKVEFLVSFYNNEISEKSEIFDDQFSVERPDGSNFTLKIRSTKLEDSAMYFCASTTGPTYYGYTFGSGTRLTVV.

The chain has TRBV6-5 and TRBJ2-7, with D tentatively TRBD1 (5 bases). CDR1 is MNHEY and CDR2 is SVGAGI in the germline V gene. CDR3 length: 13 amino acids. Between the trimmed V and J ends, which lost 6 bases and 4 bases, there was a span of 13 bases. The CDR3 coding sequence is TGTGCCAGCAGCCGCGCAGGGAAATACGAGCAGTACTTC. Translation: CASSRAGKYEQYF.

The chain employs TRBV6-1 and TRBJ2-7, with D possibly TRBD1 on 6 matching bases. CDR3 length equals 13 residues. Germline V gene data show CDR1 as MNHNS and CDR2 as SASEGT. Trimming cost V 3 bases and J 4 bases, with 10 bases left between them. In DNA form, the CDR3 reads TGTGCCAGCAGTGAGACAGGCATTTACGAGCAGTACTTC. Its translation is CASSETGIYEQYF.

The V gene is TRBV18, the J gene TRBJ1-1; 8 nucleotides align to TRBD1. Germline V gene sequence: CDR1 KGHSH, CDR2 LQKENI. The CDR3 runs to 15 residues. J was trimmed by 1 base and V by 5 bases; bases with no gene match: 6. CDR3 region: CASSFSGTGNTEAFF. The CDR3 DNA sequence: TGTGCCAGCTCATTCTCCGGGACAGGGAACACTGAAGCTTTCTTT.

The chain joins TRBV3-1 (or the pseudogene TRBV3-2) to TRBJ1-5; D unresolved. V was pared by 0 bases and J by 0 bases, with 3 bases between. This CDR3 is 14 amino acids long. Germline V gene lookup returns CDR1 LGHDT and CDR2 YNNKEL (reference sequence). CDR3 sequence (DNA): TGTGCCAGCAGCCAAGATACTAGCAATCAGCCCCAGCATTTT. Translating gives CASSQDTSNQPQHF.

The rearrangement uses TRBV6-4 and TRBJ2-3; perhaps TRBD2 as D (6 bases). V was trimmed by 2 bases and J by 0 bases, leaving 9 bases between them. This CDR3 is built from 15 residues. Germline CDR1 and CDR2: MRHNA and SNTAGT. CDR3: CASSDDAGSTDTQYF. The CDR3 DNA follows: TGTGCCAGCAGTGACGACGCGGGAAGCACAGATACGCAGTATTTT.

This chain links TRBV29-1 with TRBJ2-3; D gene ambiguous. From germline, CDR1 is SQVTM and CDR2 ANQGSEA. CDR3 length equals 12 residues. V lost 3 bases and J lost 4, with 8 bases in between. The CDR3 reads CSVDNLADTQYF. The CDR3 bases are TGCAGCGTTGATAACCTCGCAGATACGCAGTATTTT.

The chain joins TRBV9 to TRBJ1-1; TRBD1 is a possible D gene (5 bases). Trimming pared 0 bases from V and 4 bases from J, leaving 19 bases between. Germline assignment: CDR1 SGDLS and CDR2 YYNGEE. This CDR3 comprises 17 residues. CDR3 sequence: CASSVAPSGTLGTEAFF. The CDR3 region has the DNA TGTGCCAGCAGCGTAGCTCCGTCCGGGACGCTGGGCACTGAAGCTTTCTTT.

J is TRBJ2-2 and V is TRBV5-4; D unresolved. This CDR3 spans 16 amino acids. CDR1 and CDR2 from the germline V gene are SGHNT and YYREEE (reference sequence). V lost 3 bases and J 1 base, leaving 13 bases between the germline ends. CDR3 region: CASSSLQLLNTGELFF. In DNA, the CDR3 is TGTGCCAGCAGCTCCCTACAGCTTCTGAACACCGGGGAGCTGTTTTTT.

V usage is TRBV20-1 and J usage is TRBJ2-7; D possibly corresponds to TRBD2 (6 bases). This CDR3 is 14 amino acids long. Germline CDR1 DFQATT, CDR2 SNEGSKA (reference sequence). Trimming pared 3 bases from V and 0 bases from J, leaving 12 bases between. CDR3 sequence reads: CSASGGRSSYEQYF. Written as DNA, the CDR3 is TGCAGTGCTAGTGGAGGGCGTAGCTCCTACGAGCAGTACTTC.

The chain couples TRBV14 to TRBJ1-1; the D gene is possibly TRBD1 (5 bases). V dropped 0 bases and J dropped 1 base, with 12 bases sitting between them. Germline V gene sequence: CDR1 SGHDN, CDR2 FVKESK. The CDR3 spans 16 residues. CDR3 protein: CASSQDKGNRNTEAFF. The CDR3 nucleotides read TGTGCCAGCAGCCAAGATAAGGGGAATAGGAACACTGAAGCTTTCTTT.

The chain is built from TRBV4-1 and TRBJ2-1; tentatively, D is TRBD1 or TRBD2 (5 bases each). The ends were cut back, 0 bases at V and 7 bases at J, with 16 bases in the middle. The CDR3 consists of 16 residues. CDR1 and CDR2 (germline): MGHRA, YSYEKL. CDR3 amino acids: CASSQDKGPTGNEQFF. The CDR3 DNA reads TGCGCCAGCAGCCAAGATAAGGGGCCGACGGGGAATGAGCAGTTCTTC.

V is TRBV9 and J is TRBJ1-1; 7 bases line up with TRBD1. After removal of 0 bases from V and 2 bases from J, the junction contained 7 bases not matched to a gene. The CDR3 loop spans 16 amino acids. In germline, CDR1 is SGDLS, CDR2 YYNGEE. DNA of the CDR3: TGTGCCAGCAGCGTAGGAAGGGGGCCCATAAACACTGAAGCTTTCTTT. This translates into CASSVGRGPINTEAFF.

The chain uses TRBV13 and TRBJ2-1; no definite D call. V was pared by 4 bases and J by 4 bases, with 14 bases between. CDR1 and CDR2 (germline): PRHDT, FYEKMQ (reference sequence). The CDR3 is 15 residues long. CDR3 coding DNA: TGTGCCAGCAGCTCGGCAAGCCCTCTTTACAATGAGCAGTTCTTC. This gives the protein CASSSASPLYNEQFF.

The chain couples TRBV25-1 to TRBJ2-2; perhaps TRBD2 as D (6 bases). Germline CDR1 is MGHDK and CDR2 is SYGVNS. V lost 4 bases to trimming and J lost 8 bases, with 11 bases between them. The CDR3 extends over 13 amino acids. CDR3 amino acids: CASSVHGSGELFF. The CDR3 DNA reads TGTGCCAGCAGTGTACACGGGAGTGGGGAGCTGTTTTTT.